A selection of T cell receptor beta chains follows, all from one sample in a study of TIL therapy for anti-PD-1-resistant metastatic lung cancer. TCRdb keeps only in-frame clones here, not all; method: immunoSEQ multiplex PCR. The sample records 50,000 to 70,000 clones, 75% to 85% being singletons. This material consisted of blood, taken at baseline. The receptors come from a person between 30 and 80 years old with non-small cell lung cancer. Both conserved end residues are part of each CDR3. Fields, in order: clone size, J gene, V gene, D gene, CDR3 length, CDR3 DNA, CDR3 protein. D genes are given only for firm matches. Where a row states a size, it is once, few, many or the class of an expanded clone; other rows omit it.

- | TRBJ1-6 | TRBV3-1/TRBV3-2 | - | 19 | TGTGCCAGCAGCCAAGGGTCCCTATGGAGCCAACTCTATAATTCACCCCTCCACTTT | CASSQGSLWSQLYNSPLHF
few | TRBJ2-7 | TRBV24-1 | - | 16 | TGTGCCACCAGTGACCCTTCCGGGACCGGGGGATACGAGCAGTACTTC | CATSDPSGTGGYEQYF
- | TRBJ1-6 | TRBV14 | - | 12 | TGTGCCAGCAGCCAAATGGGGTTGACCCTCCACTTT | CASSQMGLTLHF
- | TRBJ2-1 | TRBV7-9 | - | 17 | TGTGCCAGCAGCCAGGGGGGGCCAGGGACAGGAAACAATGAGCAGTTCTTC | CASSQGGPGTGNNEQFF
once | TRBJ1-1 | TRBV2 | - | 11 | TGTGCCAGCAGTGAATGGGGTGAAGCTTTCTTT | CASSEWGEAFF
- | TRBJ1-1 | TRBV4-3 | - | 16 | TGCGCCAGCAGCCAACTCCCGGGTGGAGGGATTGAGAAAGCTTTCTTT | CASSQLPGGGIEKAFF
- | TRBJ2-5 | TRBV18 | - | 13 | TGTGCCAGCTCACCGGGGGGCGCGAAGACCCAGTACTTC | CASSPGGAKTQYF
- | TRBJ2-7 | TRBV2 | TRBD2 | 13 | TGTGCCAGCAGTGAAGCGCGGGGGTACGAGCAGTACTTC | CASSEARGYEQYF
few | TRBJ2-2 | TRBV16 | - | 14 | TGTGCCAGCAGCCAATTAAGTAACACCGGGGAGCTGTTTTTT | CASSQLSNTGELFF
once | TRBJ2-2 | TRBV7-3 | - | 16 | TGTGCCAGCAGCCCGAGAGGGGGGGCCGTAACCGGGGAGCTGTTTTTT | CASSPRGGAVTGELFF
- | TRBJ2-2 | TRBV29-1 | TRBD2 | 14 | TGCAGCGTGGAACTAGCGCAGAACACCGGGGAGCTGTTTTTT | CSVELAQNTGELFF
once | TRBJ2-3 | TRBV27 | - | 12 | TGTGCCAGCAGCCGGACTACCGATACGCAGTATTTT | CASSRTTDTQYF
- | TRBJ2-7 | TRBV5-4 | - | 11 | TGTGCCAGCAGCCCGGGGACTCTCTGGTACTTC | CASSPGTLWYF
- | TRBJ2-7 | TRBV6-5 | TRBD2 | 14 | TGTGCCAGCAAGGGAGCGGGGGCGAGCTACGAGCAGTACTTC | CASKGAGASYEQYF
- | TRBJ2-7 | TRBV28 | TRBD1 | 15 | TGTGCCAGCAGTTTCTCTACCGGGACAGATTACGAGCAGTACTTC | CASSFSTGTDYEQYF
- | TRBJ2-7 | TRBV9 | - | 14 | TGTGCCAGCAGCGTAGATCGGGGGACCTACGAGCAGTACTTC | CASSVDRGTYEQYF
- | TRBJ2-4 | TRBV5-4 | - | 17 | TGTGCCAGCAGCTTGGGAGGGGGGGTAACCATGAAAAACATTCAGTACTTC | CASSLGGGVTMKNIQYF
- | TRBJ1-5 | TRBV3-1/TRBV3-2 | - | 14 | TGTGCCAGCAGTCAGGGGATTAGCAATCAGCCCCAGCATTTT | CASSQGISNQPQHF
- | TRBJ2-7 | TRBV6-5 | - | 15 | TGTGCCACCTACGACGCGTCAGCGAGCTCCTACGAGCAGTACTTC | CATYDASASSYEQYF
- | TRBJ2-1 | TRBV6-5 | - | 14 | TGTGCCAGCAGCTCCTATCTCTCCTACAATGAGCAGTTCTTC | CASSSYLSYNEQFF
- | TRBJ1-2 | TRBV4-2 | - | 13 | TGTGCCAGCAGCCAAGAAAAAAGGGGTGGCTACACCTTC | CASSQEKRGGYTF
- | TRBJ2-7 | TRBV18 | - | 15 | TGTGCCAGCTCACTGGAGTTGATCGAGAGGAACGAGCAGTACTTC | CASSLELIERNEQYF
- | TRBJ2-2 | TRBV11-3 | - | 15 | TGTGCCAGCAGCCCCGAGGGGACTCCCACCGGGGAGCTGTTTTTT | CASSPEGTPTGELFF
- | TRBJ2-3 | TRBV6-2/TRBV6-3 | TRBD1 | 17 | TGTGCCAGCAGTTACTCGAATGGAGACAGGGCGACAGATACGCAGTATTTT | CASSYSNGDRATDTQYF
- | TRBJ2-1 | TRBV11-2 | TRBD2 | 16 | TGTGCCAGCACAACCCCGACTAGCGGGTTTTACAATGAGCAGTTCTTC | CASTTPTSGFYNEQFF
- | TRBJ2-2 | TRBV5-4 | TRBD1 | 16 | TGTGCCAGCAGACGGACAGGCTCTAGTAACACCGGGGAGCTGTTTTTT | CASRRTGSSNTGELFF
- | TRBJ1-5 | TRBV27 | TRBD1 | 14 | TGTGCCAGCAGAACCGGGACAGGGGGCCAGCCCCAGCATTTT | CASRTGTGGQPQHF
once | TRBJ2-2 | TRBV7-3 | - | 13 | TGTGCCAGCAGCTTAGGCACTGCCGGGGAGCTGTTTTTT | CASSLGTAGELFF
- | TRBJ1-4 | TRBV27 | TRBD1 | 15 | TGTGCCAGCAGTGCCAGGACAGGGCGAGGGGAAAAACTGTTTTTT | CASSARTGRGEKLFF
- | TRBJ1-1 | TRBV20-1 | - | 13 | TGCAGTGCTAGTAGCGGCCGGTACACTGAAGCTTTCTTT | CSASSGRYTEAFF
- | TRBJ1-1 | TRBV6-5 | TRBD1 | 13 | TGTGCCAGCAGTCTCCGGACAGGTTATGAAGCTTTCTTT | CASSLRTGYEAFF
- | TRBJ1-4 | TRBV7-9 | - | 14 | TGTGCCAGCAGCTTTGCGGGGGGGGCAGGGAAACTGTTTTTT | CASSFAGGAGKLFF
- | TRBJ2-7 | TRBV7-2 | TRBD1 | 15 | TGTGCCAGCAGGTCGATGGGACAGGGGTTGAGCGAGCAGTACTTC | CASRSMGQGLSEQYF
- | TRBJ1-1 | TRBV5-1 | - | 17 | TGCGCCAGCAGCTTGGTCTCTGTTCAGGGGATGAACACTGAAGCTTTCTTT | CASSLVSVQGMNTEAFF
- | TRBJ2-7 | TRBV7-6 | - | 15 | TGTGCCAGCAGCTTAGGCCAGGGACTTCACTACGAGCAGTACTTC | CASSLGQGLHYEQYF
- | TRBJ1-4 | TRBV6-6 | - | 15 | TGTGCCAGCAGTTACCCTGGGGCAACTAATGAAAAACTGTTTTTT | CASSYPGATNEKLFF
- | TRBJ1-1 | TRBV5-6 | - | 14 | TGTGCCAGCAGCTTGCCCACTAAAAACACTGAAGCTTTCTTT | CASSLPTKNTEAFF
- | TRBJ2-1 | TRBV24-1 | - | 12 | TGTGCCACCAGTGATTTTTTAAGGGAGCAGTTCTTC | CATSDFLREQFF
- | TRBJ1-1 | TRBV30 | - | 13 | TGTGCCTGGAGTGAACAGTTTAGGGGTGAAGCTTTCTTT | CAWSEQFRGEAFF
- | TRBJ1-2 | TRBV6-5 | - | 15 | TGTGCCAGCAACCGCGGTCTAGAATCGGACTATGGCTACACCTTC | CASNRGLESDYGYTF
- | TRBJ2-7 | TRBV19 | - | 14 | TGTGCCAGTAGTATAGGTGAAGGTGTGGGAGAGCAGTACTTC | CASSIGEGVGEQYF
- | TRBJ2-2 | TRBV27 | - | 16 | TGTGCCAGCAGTCCCGACAGCGGGCTCTACACCGGGGAGCTGTTTTTT | CASSPDSGLYTGELFF
- | TRBJ2-1 | TRBV4-1 | TRBD1 | 17 | TGCGCCAGCAGCCAAGATAGGAGACAGGGGGCGTACAATGAGCAGTTCTTC | CASSQDRRQGAYNEQFF